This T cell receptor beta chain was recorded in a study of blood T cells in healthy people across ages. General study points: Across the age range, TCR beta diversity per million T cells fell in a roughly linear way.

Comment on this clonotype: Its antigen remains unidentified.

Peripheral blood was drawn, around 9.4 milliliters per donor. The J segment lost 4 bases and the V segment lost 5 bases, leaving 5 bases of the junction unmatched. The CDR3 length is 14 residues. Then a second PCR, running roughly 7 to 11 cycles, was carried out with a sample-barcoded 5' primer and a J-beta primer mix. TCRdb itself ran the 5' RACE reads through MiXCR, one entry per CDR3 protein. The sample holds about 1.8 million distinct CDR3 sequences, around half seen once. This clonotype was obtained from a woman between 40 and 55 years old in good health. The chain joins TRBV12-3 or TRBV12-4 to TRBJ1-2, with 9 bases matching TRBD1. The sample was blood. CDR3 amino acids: CASSGGQGGYGYTF. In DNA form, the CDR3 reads TGTGCCAGCAGTGGGGGACAGGGAGGCTATGGCTACACCTTC.